One sample yielded the 27 T cell receptor beta chains listed below, sequenced in a study of T cells in localized non-small cell lung cancer. The protocol was immunoSEQ multiplex PCR, while the TCRdb copy is restricted to in-frame clones and leaves out a portion. Altogether 45,000 to 70,000 clones are present, around 86% being singletons, with the ten largest covering about 4.8%. The sample here was peripheral blood, taken before any cancer treatment. These receptor sequences come from a woman between 35 and 75 years old with stage I lung adenocarcinoma.

The chain recombines TRBV5-4 with TRBJ2-5, with 10 positions matching TRBD1. Germline V CDR1 and CDR2: SGHNT, YYREEE (reference sequence). The length of the CDR3 is 16 residues. The V gene end was trimmed by 4 bases and the J gene end by 2 bases; junction bases not matched to a gene: 8. The CDR3: CASSKPDRGLQETQYF. The DNA for the CDR3 is TGTGCCAGCAGCAAACCTGACAGGGGGCTACAAGAGACCCAGTACTTC.

V is TRBV5-1 and J is TRBJ2-3; D gene uncertain. This CDR3 spans 18 amino acids. Germline assignment: CDR1 SGHRS and CDR2 YFSETQ. V gave up 0 bases and J gave up 1 base, with 18 bases separating them. Written as DNA, the CDR3 is TGCGCCAGCAGCTTGGAGGGTGGCGAACGGACGGGCACAGATACGCAGTATTTT. This sequence encodes CASSLEGGERTGTDTQYF.

The CDR3 DNA reads TGCGCCAGCAGCTTGGCGAGTCCTAGCACAGATACGCAGTATTTT. Its translation: CASSLASPSTDTQYF. The V and J genes are TRBV5-1 and TRBJ2-3, with no clear D. Germline CDR1 reads SGHRS; CDR2 reads YFSETQ. The CDR3 spans 15 residues. Trimming took off 0 bases at V and 0 bases at J, with 8 bases between the two ends. Drawing the rest from reference TRBV5-1 and TRBJ2-3, the complete variable domain is KAGVTQTPRYLIKTRGQQVTLSCSPISGHRSVSWYQQTPGQGLQFLFEYFSETQRNKGNFPGRFSGRQFSNSRSEMNVSTLELGDSALYLCASSLASPSTDTQYFGPGTRLTVL.

The gene calls are TRBV7-9 and TRBJ1-2; 8 bases are shared with TRBD1. This CDR3 spans 14 amino acids. CDR1 is SEHNR, CDR2 FQNEAQ, per germline (reference sequence). V shed 3 bases, J shed 2 bases, and the junction held 2 bases outside the gene matches. CDR3 in DNA: TGTGCCAGCAGCTTGGGACAGGCAAACTATGGCTACACCTTC. Amino acid sequence: CASSLGQANYGYTF.

DNA for the CDR3: TGTGCCAGCAGCGCGGCTTACAGGAGCACAGATACGCAGTATTTT. This gives the protein CASSAAYRSTDTQYF. The chain carries TRBV9 and TRBJ2-3; maybe TRBD1 (5 bases). V shed 3 bases and J shed 0 bases, with 11 bases lying between them. The CDR3 loop spans 15 amino acids. The V gene's germline CDR1 is SGDLS and CDR2 YYNGEE. Supplemented by reference TRBV9 and TRBJ2-3, the full variable domain reads DSGVTQTPKHLITATGQRVTLRCSPRSGDLSVYWYQQSLDQGLQFLIQYYNGEERAKGNILERFSAQQFPDLHSELNLSSLELGDSALYFCASSAAYRSTDTQYFGPGTRLTVL.

The chain couples TRBV6-6 to TRBJ2-7; D unclear. The CDR3 is 13 residues long. V dropped 4 bases and J dropped 3 bases, with 10 bases sitting between them. CDR1 is MNHNY, CDR2 SVGAGI, per germline (reference sequence). DNA for the CDR3: TGTGCCAGCAGTTTGCAACAAGACTACGAGCAGTACTTC. The encoded protein is CASSLQQDYEQYF.

The chain joins TRBV5-3 to TRBJ2-5; D unclear. TRBV5-3 is noted as an ORF with a role that remains uncertain. This CDR3 has 16 amino acids. V shed 0 bases and J shed 9 bases, with 21 bases lying between them. CDR3 nucleotides: TGTGCCAGAAGCTTGGGGTCGTCAGAGCTCTCCAGAGCCCAGTACTTC. Translation: CARSLGSSELSRAQYF.

The chain uses TRBV9 and TRBJ1-5, with D unresolved. V gave up 0 bases and J gave up 6 bases, with 1 base separating them. This CDR3 contains 11 residues. The V gene's germline CDR1 is SGDLS and CDR2 YYNGEE. CDR3 sequence: CASSVGQPQHF. The DNA of the CDR3 is TGTGCCAGCAGCGTAGGTCAGCCCCAGCATTTT.

The chain carries TRBV6-5 and TRBJ1-1, with 7 bases identical to TRBD1. CDR1 and CDR2 from the germline V gene are MNHEY and SVGAGI. V lost 4 bases to trimming and J lost 0 bases; unmatched junction nucleotides: 5. The CDR3 runs to 15 residues. CDR3 DNA: TGTGCCAGCAGTTTGAAGGGGGCCTTGAACACTGAAGCTTTCTTT. Amino acids: CASSLKGALNTEAFF.

The chain carries TRBV10-1 and TRBJ2-3; 11 bases align to TRBD1. This CDR3 has 16 residues. In germline, CDR1 is WNHNN, CDR2 SYGVQD (reference sequence). The V gene end was trimmed by 2 bases and the J gene end by 1 base; junction bases not matched to a gene: 2. CDR3: CASSEGQGAGTDTQYF. The CDR3 nucleotides are TGCGCCAGCAGTGAGGGACAGGGGGCTGGCACAGATACGCAGTATTTT.

The genes are TRBV6-5 and TRBJ1-4, with D possibly matching TRBD1 (6 bases). Trimming took off 2 bases at V and 8 bases at J, with 18 bases between the two ends. The CDR3 consists of 16 residues. Germline-derived CDR1 and CDR2 are MNHEY and SVGAGI. The CDR3 reads CASSYASVQGGEKLFF. In nucleotides, the CDR3 is TGTGCCAGCAGTTACGCCTCGGTACAGGGAGGGGAAAAACTGTTTTTT.

The chain joins TRBV29-1 to TRBJ2-1; unclear D gene. Germline values: CDR1 SQVTM, CDR2 ANQGSEA. Trimming removed 4 bases from V and 5 bases from J, with 9 bases in between. This CDR3 is built from 12 residues. CDR3 residues: CSVGLINNEQFF. CDR3 bases: TGCAGCGTTGGTCTCATCAACAATGAGCAGTTCTTC.

The chain joins TRBV6-5 to TRBJ2-7; D is perhaps TRBD1 (6 bases). The V end lost 6 bases, the J end lost 3 bases, and 18 bases lay between the germline ends. CDR1 and CDR2 from the germline V gene are MNHEY and SVGAGI. The CDR3 length is 15 residues. The CDR3 DNA follows: TGTGCCAGCAGCACGGGGACACCCCCTAGCTACGAGCAGTACTTC. This encodes CASSTGTPPSYEQYF.

V usage is TRBV5-6 and J usage is TRBJ1-1; D is undetermined. The CDR3 loop spans 11 amino acids. Germline V CDR1 and CDR2: SGHDT, YYEEEE. Trimming pared 1 base from V and 2 bases from J, leaving 0 bases between. The CDR3 region is CASSLNTEAFF. The DNA of the CDR3 is TGTGCCAGCAGCTTGAACACTGAAGCTTTCTTT.

The chain employs TRBV6-5 and TRBJ1-1, with TRBD1 identical over 7 bases. Unmatched junction bases numbered 8, after V lost 7 bases and J lost 3 bases. This CDR3 is 14 amino acids long. Germline V gene sequence: CDR1 MNHEY, CDR2 SVGAGI. The CDR3 reads CASTHQGGYTEAFF. In nucleotides, the CDR3 is TGTGCCAGCACCCACCAGGGGGGGTACACTGAAGCTTTCTTT.

V usage is TRBV28 and J usage is TRBJ1-3; a possible D gene is TRBD1 (6 bases). This CDR3 is built from 13 residues. V lost 5 bases and J lost 4, with 9 bases in between. In germline, CDR1 is MDHEN, CDR2 SYDVKM. The DNA of the CDR3 is TGTGCCAGCAGTGTCGACAGGGGAAACACCATATATTTT. It codes for CASSVDRGNTIYF.

The gene calls are TRBV5-8 and TRBJ2-5; 8 bases are a match to TRBD2. The germline gives CDR1 SGHTS, CDR2 YDEGEE. The V gene end was trimmed by 4 bases and the J gene end by 3 bases; junction bases not matched to a gene: 8. The CDR3 length is 15 residues. The CDR3 nucleotides read TGTGCCAGCAGCCAAACGGGCGGGGGGAAAGAGACCCAGTACTTC. It translates to CASSQTGGGKETQYF.

The sample holds a few counts of this clone. The chain couples TRBV5-1 to TRBJ2-2; TRBD2 might be the D (5 bases). V gave up 4 bases and J gave up 2 bases, with 9 bases separating them. Germline V gene lookup returns CDR1 SGHRS and CDR2 YFSETQ. There are 14 residues in the CDR3. The CDR3 sequence is CASSPDLNTGELFF. The CDR3 coding sequence is TGCGCCAGCAGCCCGGACTTAAACACCGGGGAGCTGTTTTTT.

The chain has TRBV28 and TRBJ1-2; the D is unclear. In germline, CDR1 is MDHEN, CDR2 SYDVKM. The CDR3 extends over 14 amino acids. Deletions cut 3 bases from V and 6 bases from J, with 14 bases between. CDR3 nucleotides: TGTGCCAGCAGTTTGCCGTCAGCTTTGAATGGCTACACCTTC. Protein: CASSLPSALNGYTF.

The chain carries TRBV5-4 and TRBJ2-3; D is possibly TRBD1 (6 bases). This CDR3 region has 13 residues. Germline V lookup: CDR1 SGHNT, CDR2 YYREEE (reference sequence). Trimming pared 4 bases from V and 4 bases from J, leaving 10 bases between. The CDR3 sequence: CASSPEGADTQYF. In DNA form, the CDR3 reads TGTGCCAGCAGCCCCGAGGGGGCAGATACGCAGTATTTT.

The chain joins TRBV2 to TRBJ2-5, with no clear D. Deletions cut 5 bases from V and 4 bases from J, with 17 bases between. Germline V gives CDR1 SNHLY, CDR2 FYNNEI. The CDR3 loop spans 15 amino acids. CDR3 nucleotide sequence: TGTGCCAGCAGTCCTACTGACGGGCCCCGAGAGACCCAGTACTTC. The encoded protein is CASSPTDGPRETQYF.

This chain uses TRBV6-6 with TRBJ1-1; D is uncertain. The CDR3 sequence is 11 residues long. The V end was cut by 6 bases, the J end by 3 bases, with 5 bases between. From germline, CDR1 is MNHNY and CDR2 SVGAGI (reference sequence). CDR3 sequence (DNA): TGTGCCAGCAGGGCGGACACTGAAGCTTTCTTT. Amino acid sequence: CASRADTEAFF.

The gene calls are TRBV5-1 and TRBJ1-2; D remains unclear. V was pared by 0 bases and J by 7 bases, with 13 bases between. Germline V gives CDR1 SGHRS, CDR2 YFSETQ. CDR3 size: 14 residues. CDR3 sequence: CASSLALGNSGYTF. The CDR3 DNA reads TGCGCCAGCAGCTTGGCATTAGGGAATAGTGGCTACACCTTC.

The rearrangement joins TRBV5-1 to TRBJ1-1; D is perhaps TRBD1 (5 bases). The length of the CDR3 is 13 residues. The germline V gene encodes CDR1 SGHRS and CDR2 YFSETQ. The ends were cut back, 3 bases at V and 0 bases at J, with 6 bases in the middle. The CDR3 here is CASSSGLNTEAFF. The CDR3 bases are TGCGCCAGCAGCTCGGGACTGAACACTGAAGCTTTCTTT.

This clone was picked up a small number of times. This chain connects TRBV7-8 to TRBJ2-2; 10 nucleotides line up with TRBD2. V trimming: 2 bases; J trimming: 5 bases; junction bases outside the gene matches: 5. The CDR3 covers 16 residues. Germline CDR1 is SGHVS and CDR2 is FQNEAQ. The CDR3 coding sequence is TGTGCCAGCAGCTTACTGACTAGCGGGTCTACCGGGGAGCTGTTTTTT. This translates into CASSLLTSGSTGELFF.

This chain uses TRBV10-3 with TRBJ2-7; 7 bases line up with TRBD1. Germline CDR1 reads ENHRY; CDR2 reads SYGVKD. Trimming removed 7 bases from V and 0 bases from J; junction bases left unmatched: 9. The CDR3 is 15 amino acids. The DNA for the CDR3 is TGTGCCATCATGAGAGGGGGCTCGAGCTCCTACGAGCAGTACTTC. Amino acid sequence: CAIMRGGSSSYEQYF.

This clone was seen only a few times. The gene calls are TRBV28 and TRBJ1-1; D is undetermined. This CDR3 has 13 residues. V dropped 3 bases and J dropped 0 bases, with 5 bases sitting between them. From germline, CDR1 is MDHEN and CDR2 SYDVKM. CDR3 DNA sequence: TGTGCCAGCAGTTTGATACTGAACACTGAAGCTTTCTTT. Translating gives CASSLILNTEAFF.